This TCR beta chain is drawn from a study of blood T cell repertoires in COVID-19. On the study more broadly: PBMCs, B-cell-depleted T cells, or T cells were the source of the cDNA or gDNA that made up the material.

This table comes from immunoSEQ multiplex PCR, and its TCRdb copy is limited to in-frame clones, with some not included. The table shows 100,000 or so clones, with approximately 90% occurring only once. Germline CDR1 SGHVS, CDR2 FNYEAQ. With 5 bases clipped from V and 6 bases from J, the junction kept 7 bases outside the gene matches. CDR3 size: 16 residues. J is TRBJ2-3 and V is TRBV7-6; 14 bases match TRBD2. The material sequenced was peripheral blood. The clonotype comes from a woman aged 50 to 65 with COVID-19, enrolled during active disease. The DNA of the CDR3 is TGTGCCAGCAGCCAGACTAGCGGGGGGGTTTGGGATACGCAGTATTTT. It specifies CASSQTSGGVWDTQYF.